This paragraph covers one TCR beta chain sequence. These data come from a study of T cell responses to AZD1222 COVID-19 vaccine. Assay: immunoSEQ multiplex PCR; the TCRdb copy retains only in-frame clones and omits some. Of around 84,000 clones listed, roughly nine tenths are singletons. The CDR3 is 15 residues long. In germline, CDR1 is MNHEY, CDR2 SVGAGI. V trimming: 4 bases; J trimming: 7 bases; junction bases outside the gene matches: 12. The TCR originated in an adult in good health. The genes are TRBV6-5 and TRBJ2-7; 8 bases are shared with TRBD2. This sample comprised peripheral blood, obtained on day 0 of AZD1222 vaccination. CDR3 DNA sequence: TGTGCCAGCAGTTTCCAGACCGGGGGCGGGGGGGAGCAGTACTTC. Its protein is CASSFQTGGGGEQYF.